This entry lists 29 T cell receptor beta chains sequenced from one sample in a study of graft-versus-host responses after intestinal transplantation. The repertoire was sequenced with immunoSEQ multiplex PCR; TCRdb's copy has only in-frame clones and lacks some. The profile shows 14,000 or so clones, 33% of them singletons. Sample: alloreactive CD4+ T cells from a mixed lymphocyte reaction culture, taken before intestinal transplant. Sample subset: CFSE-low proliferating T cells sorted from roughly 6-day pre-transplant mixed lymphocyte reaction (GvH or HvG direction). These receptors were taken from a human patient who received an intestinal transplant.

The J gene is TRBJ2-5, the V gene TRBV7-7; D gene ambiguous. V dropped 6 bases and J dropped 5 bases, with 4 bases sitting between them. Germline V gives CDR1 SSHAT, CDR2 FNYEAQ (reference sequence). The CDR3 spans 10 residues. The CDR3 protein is CASSSETQYF. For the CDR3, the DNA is TGTGCCAGCAGTAGCGAGACCCAGTACTTC. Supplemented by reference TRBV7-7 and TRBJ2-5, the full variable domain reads GAGVSQSPRYKVTKRGQDVTLRCDPISSHATLYWYQQALGQGPEFLTYFNYEAQPDKSGLPSDRFSAERPEGSISTLTIQRTEQRDSAMYRCASSSETQYFGPGTRLLVL.

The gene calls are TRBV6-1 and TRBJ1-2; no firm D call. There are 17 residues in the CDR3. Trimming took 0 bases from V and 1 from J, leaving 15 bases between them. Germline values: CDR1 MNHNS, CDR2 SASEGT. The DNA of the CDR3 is TGTGCCAGCAGTGAAGCGTTACGGGGTGGCCGTAACTATGGCTACACCTTC. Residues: CASSEALRGGRNYGYTF.

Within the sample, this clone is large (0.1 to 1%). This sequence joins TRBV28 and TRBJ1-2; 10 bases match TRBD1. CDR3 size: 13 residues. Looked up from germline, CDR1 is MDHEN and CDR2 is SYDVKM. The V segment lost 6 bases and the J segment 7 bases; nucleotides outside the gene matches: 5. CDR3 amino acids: CASRLRDRGGYTF. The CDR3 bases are TGTGCCAGCAGACTCCGGGACAGGGGTGGCTACACCTTC.

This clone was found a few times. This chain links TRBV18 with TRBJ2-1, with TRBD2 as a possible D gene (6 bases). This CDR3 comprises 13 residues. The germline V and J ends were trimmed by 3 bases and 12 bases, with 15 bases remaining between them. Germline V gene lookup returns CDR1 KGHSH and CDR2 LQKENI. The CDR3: CASSPGQSGVQFF. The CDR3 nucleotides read TGTGCCAGCTCACCGGGCCAATCGGGGGTGCAGTTCTTC.

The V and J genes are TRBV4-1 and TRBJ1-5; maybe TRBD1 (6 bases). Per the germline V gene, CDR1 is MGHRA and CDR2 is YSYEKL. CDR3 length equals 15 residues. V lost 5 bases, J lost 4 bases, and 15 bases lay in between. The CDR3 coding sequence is TGCGCCAGCAGCTCCTGGACAGAAAGGAATCAGCCCCAGCATTTT. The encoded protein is CASSSWTERNQPQHF.

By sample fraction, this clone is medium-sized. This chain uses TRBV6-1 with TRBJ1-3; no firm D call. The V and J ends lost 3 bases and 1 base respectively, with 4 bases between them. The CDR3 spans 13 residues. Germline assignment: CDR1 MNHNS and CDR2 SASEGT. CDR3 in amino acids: CASSDRSGNTIYF. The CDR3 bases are TGTGCCAGCAGTGACAGGTCTGGAAACACCATATATTTT.

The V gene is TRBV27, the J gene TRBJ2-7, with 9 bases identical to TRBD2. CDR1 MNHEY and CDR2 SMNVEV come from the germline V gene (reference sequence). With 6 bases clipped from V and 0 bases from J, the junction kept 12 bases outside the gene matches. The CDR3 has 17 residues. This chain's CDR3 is CASSRATISGSSYEQYF. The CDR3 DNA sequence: TGTGCCAGCAGCCGGGCGACAATTAGCGGGAGCTCCTACGAGCAGTACTTC.

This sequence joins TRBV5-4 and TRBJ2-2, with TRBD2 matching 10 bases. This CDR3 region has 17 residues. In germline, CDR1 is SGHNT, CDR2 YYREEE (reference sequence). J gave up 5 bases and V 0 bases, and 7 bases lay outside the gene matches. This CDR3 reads CASSLEAGGPRTGELFF. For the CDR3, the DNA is TGTGCCAGCAGCTTGGAAGCGGGAGGGCCGAGAACCGGGGAGCTGTTTTTT.

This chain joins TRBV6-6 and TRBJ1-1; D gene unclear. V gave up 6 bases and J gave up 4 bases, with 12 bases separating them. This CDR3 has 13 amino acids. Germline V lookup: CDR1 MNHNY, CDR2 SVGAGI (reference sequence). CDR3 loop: CASSLIRGTEAFF. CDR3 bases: TGTGCCAGCAGCCTTATACGTGGCACTGAAGCTTTCTTT.

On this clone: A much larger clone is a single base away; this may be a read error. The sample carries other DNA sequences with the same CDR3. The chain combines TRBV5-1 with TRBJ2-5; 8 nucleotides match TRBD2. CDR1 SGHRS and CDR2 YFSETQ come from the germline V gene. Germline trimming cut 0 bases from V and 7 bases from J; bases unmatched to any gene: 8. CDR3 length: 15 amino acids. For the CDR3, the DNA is TGCGCCAGCAGCTTGGCTTTAATGAGCGGGGGGACCCAGTACTTC. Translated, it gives CASSLALMSGGTQYF.

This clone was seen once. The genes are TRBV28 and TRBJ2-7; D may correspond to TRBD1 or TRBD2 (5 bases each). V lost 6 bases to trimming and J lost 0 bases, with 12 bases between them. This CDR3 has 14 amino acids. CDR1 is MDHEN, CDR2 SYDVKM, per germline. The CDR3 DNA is TGTGCCAGCAGGGGGGAAGTATCCTCCTACGAGCAGTACTTC. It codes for CASRGEVSSYEQYF. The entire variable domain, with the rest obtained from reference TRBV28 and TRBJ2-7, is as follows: DVKVTQSSRYLVKRTGEKVFLECVQDMDHENMFWYRQDPGLGLRLIYFSYDVKMKEKGDIPEGYSVSREKKERFSLILESASTNQTSMYLCASRGEVSSYEQYFGPGTRLTVT.

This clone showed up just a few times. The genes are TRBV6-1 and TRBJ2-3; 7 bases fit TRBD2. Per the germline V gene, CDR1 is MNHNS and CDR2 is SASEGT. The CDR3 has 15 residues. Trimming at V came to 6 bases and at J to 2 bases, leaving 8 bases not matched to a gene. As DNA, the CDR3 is TGTGCCAGCAGCCCCTCGGGGACTAACACAGATACGCAGTATTTT. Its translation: CASSPSGTNTDTQYF.

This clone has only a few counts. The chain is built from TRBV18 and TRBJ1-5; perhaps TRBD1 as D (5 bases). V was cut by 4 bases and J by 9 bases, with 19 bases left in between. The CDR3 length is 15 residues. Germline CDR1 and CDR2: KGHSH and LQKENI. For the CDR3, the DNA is TGTGCCAGCTCACTCCAGCCCACCGCAGGGAGGCCCCAGCATTTT. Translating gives CASSLQPTAGRPQHF.

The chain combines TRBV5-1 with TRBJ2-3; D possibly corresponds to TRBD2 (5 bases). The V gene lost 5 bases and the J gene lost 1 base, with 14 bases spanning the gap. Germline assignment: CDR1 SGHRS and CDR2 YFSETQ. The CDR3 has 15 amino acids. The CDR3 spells CASSLQAVRTDTQYF. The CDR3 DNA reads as TGCGCCAGCAGTCTTCAAGCGGTCCGCACAGATACGCAGTATTTT.

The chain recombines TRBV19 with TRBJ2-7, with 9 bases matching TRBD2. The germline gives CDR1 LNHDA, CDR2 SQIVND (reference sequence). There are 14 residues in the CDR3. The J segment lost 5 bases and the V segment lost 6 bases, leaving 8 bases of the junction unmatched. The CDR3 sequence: CASRDSGRDDEQYF. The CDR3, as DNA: TGTGCCAGTAGGGATAGCGGGAGAGATGACGAGCAGTACTTC.

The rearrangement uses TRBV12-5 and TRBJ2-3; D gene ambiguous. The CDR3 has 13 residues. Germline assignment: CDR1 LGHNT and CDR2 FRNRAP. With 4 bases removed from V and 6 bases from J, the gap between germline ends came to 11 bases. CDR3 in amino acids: CASGWDQSDTQYF. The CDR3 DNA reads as TGTGCTAGTGGTTGGGATCAATCGGATACGCAGTATTTT.

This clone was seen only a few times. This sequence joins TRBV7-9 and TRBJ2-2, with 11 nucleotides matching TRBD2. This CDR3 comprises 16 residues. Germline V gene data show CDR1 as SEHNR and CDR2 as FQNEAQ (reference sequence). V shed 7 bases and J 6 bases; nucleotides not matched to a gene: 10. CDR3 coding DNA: TGTGCCAGCACGACTCTTCTAGCGGGAGGTCCCGGGGAGCTGTTTTTT. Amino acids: CASTTLLAGGPGELFF.

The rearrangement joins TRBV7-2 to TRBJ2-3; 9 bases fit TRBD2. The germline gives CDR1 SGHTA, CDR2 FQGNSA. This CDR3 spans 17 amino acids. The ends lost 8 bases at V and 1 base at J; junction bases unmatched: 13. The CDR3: CASRKVAGALRTDTQYF. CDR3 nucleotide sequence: TGTGCCAGCCGGAAGGTAGCGGGAGCCCTTCGCACAGATACGCAGTATTTT.

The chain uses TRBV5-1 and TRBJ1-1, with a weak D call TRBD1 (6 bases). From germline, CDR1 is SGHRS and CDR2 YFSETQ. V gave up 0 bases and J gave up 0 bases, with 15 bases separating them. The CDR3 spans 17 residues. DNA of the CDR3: TGCGCCAGCAGCTTGGAGGGGGGAATAAATATGAACACTGAAGCTTTCTTT. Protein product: CASSLEGGINMNTEAFF.

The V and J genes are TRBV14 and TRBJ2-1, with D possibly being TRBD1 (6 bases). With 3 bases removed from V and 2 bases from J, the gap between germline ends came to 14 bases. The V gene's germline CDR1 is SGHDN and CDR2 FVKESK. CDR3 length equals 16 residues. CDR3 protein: CASSHTGTSAYNEQFF. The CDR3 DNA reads TGTGCCAGCAGCCATACCGGGACATCCGCCTACAATGAGCAGTTCTTC.

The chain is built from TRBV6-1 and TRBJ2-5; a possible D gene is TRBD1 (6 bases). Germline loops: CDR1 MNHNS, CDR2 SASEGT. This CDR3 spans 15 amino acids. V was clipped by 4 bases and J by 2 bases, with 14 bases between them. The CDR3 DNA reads TGTGCCAGCAGTGGTAGGGGGAGAGGTCAAGAGACCCAGTACTTC. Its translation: CASSGRGRGQETQYF.

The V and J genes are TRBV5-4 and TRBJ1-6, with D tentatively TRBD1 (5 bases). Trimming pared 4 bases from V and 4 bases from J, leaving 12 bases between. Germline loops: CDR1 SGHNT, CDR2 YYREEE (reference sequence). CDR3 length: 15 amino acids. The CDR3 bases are TGTGCCAGCAGCGCCGGGACTGCATATAATTCACCCCTCCACTTT. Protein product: CASSAGTAYNSPLHF.

The CDR3 coding sequence is TGTGCCAGCAGCGGAGACCCTAAGGAGACCCAGTACTTC. Amino acids: CASSGDPKETQYF. The chain is built from TRBV9 and TRBJ2-5, with unresolved D. This CDR3 spans 13 amino acids. Per the germline V gene, CDR1 is SGDLS and CDR2 is YYNGEE. V was trimmed by 3 bases and J by 5 bases, leaving 11 bases between them.

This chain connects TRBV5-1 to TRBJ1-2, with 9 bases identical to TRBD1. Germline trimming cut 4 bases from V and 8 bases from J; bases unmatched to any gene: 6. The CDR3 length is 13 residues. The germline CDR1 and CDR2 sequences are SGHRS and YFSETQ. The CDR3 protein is CASSTGQGYGYTF. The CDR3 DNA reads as TGCGCCAGCAGCACGGGACAGGGCTACGGCTACACCTTC.

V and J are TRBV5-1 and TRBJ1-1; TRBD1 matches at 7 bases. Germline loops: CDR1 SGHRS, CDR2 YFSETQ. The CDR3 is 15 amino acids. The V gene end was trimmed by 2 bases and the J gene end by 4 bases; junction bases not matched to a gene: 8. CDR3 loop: CASSFVQGRITEAFF. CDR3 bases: TGCGCCAGCAGCTTTGTACAGGGGCGAATCACTGAAGCTTTCTTT.

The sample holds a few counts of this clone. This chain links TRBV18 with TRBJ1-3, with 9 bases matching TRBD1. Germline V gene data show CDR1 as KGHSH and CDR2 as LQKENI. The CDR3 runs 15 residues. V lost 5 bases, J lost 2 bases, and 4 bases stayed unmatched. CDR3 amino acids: CASSSQGAPGNTIYF. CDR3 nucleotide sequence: TGTGCCAGCTCATCACAGGGGGCGCCTGGAAACACCATATATTTT.

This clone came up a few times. CDR3 residues: CASNPGLAGNTDTQYF. In DNA, the CDR3 is TGCGCCAGCAACCCGGGACTAGCGGGGAACACAGATACGCAGTATTTT. This chain links TRBV5-1 with TRBJ2-3; 13 positions match TRBD2. The CDR3 contains 16 residues. CDR1 and CDR2 (germline): SGHRS, YFSETQ. J was trimmed by 2 bases and V by 6 bases; bases with no gene match: 6.

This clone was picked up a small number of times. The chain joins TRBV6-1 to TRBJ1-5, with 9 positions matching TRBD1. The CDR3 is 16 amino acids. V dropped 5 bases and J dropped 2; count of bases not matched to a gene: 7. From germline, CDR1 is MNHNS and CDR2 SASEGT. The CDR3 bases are TGTGCCAGCAGTCAAGGACAGGGGTTAGGCAATCAGCCCCAGCATTTT. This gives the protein CASSQGQGLGNQPQHF.

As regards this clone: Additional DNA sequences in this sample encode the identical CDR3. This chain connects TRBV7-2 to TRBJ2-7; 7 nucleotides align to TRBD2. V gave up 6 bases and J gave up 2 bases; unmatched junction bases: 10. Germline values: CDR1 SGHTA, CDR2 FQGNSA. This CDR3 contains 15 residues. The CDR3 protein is CASSPRASGTYEQYF. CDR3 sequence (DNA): TGTGCCAGCAGTCCGCGGGCTAGCGGTACCTACGAGCAGTACTTC.